This entry lists 27 T cell receptor beta chains sequenced from one sample in a study of T cell responses to AZD1222 COVID-19 vaccine. TCRdb keeps only in-frame clones here, not all; method: immunoSEQ multiplex PCR. The table lists about 150,000 clones, 80% to 95% of them singletons. The specimen comprised peripheral blood, sampled 28 days after the second AZD1222 dose. All receptors derive from an adult who received the AZD1222 COVID-19 vaccine.

The CDR3 region is CASRNDRVKNTEAFF. The CDR3 nucleotides read TGTGCCAGCAGAAACGACAGGGTCAAGAACACTGAAGCTTTCTTT. The chain links TRBV6-5 to TRBJ1-1, with 7 positions matching TRBD1. This CDR3 has 15 residues. The trim removed 6 bases at V and 1 base at J, leaving 8 bases unmatched. Germline CDR1 is MNHEY and CDR2 is SVGAGI.

The rearrangement links TRBV6-5 to TRBJ2-3; D possibly corresponds to TRBD2 (6 bases). Trimming cost V 6 bases and J 2 bases, with 12 bases left between them. The CDR3 is 14 amino acids. From germline, CDR1 is MNHEY and CDR2 SVGAGI. The CDR3 loop reads CASRMRGPTDTQYF. The DNA for the CDR3 is TGTGCCAGCAGGATGCGGGGACCCACAGATACGCAGTATTTT.

The chain recombines TRBV5-8 with TRBJ1-3, with D hard to call. This CDR3 region has 14 residues. Germline V gene data show CDR1 as SGHTS and CDR2 as YDEGEE. The V gene lost 1 base and the J gene lost 1 base, with 6 bases spanning the gap. The CDR3 here is CASSLSRSGNTIYF. The CDR3 region has the DNA TGTGCCAGCAGCTTGAGTCGTTCTGGAAACACCATATATTTT.

This chain joins TRBV7-9 and TRBJ1-2; D gene unclear. Trimming took 3 bases from V and 7 from J, leaving 12 bases between them. CDR1 SEHNR and CDR2 FQNEAQ come from the germline V gene (reference sequence). The CDR3 is made up of 13 amino acids. The CDR3 DNA follows: TGTGCCAGCAGCTTTGAGGGTGGACCTGGCTACACCTTC. It encodes CASSFEGGPGYTF.

The gene calls are TRBV11-2 and TRBJ2-5, with 7 nucleotides matching TRBD1. The germline V gene encodes CDR1 SGHAT and CDR2 FQNNGV. The CDR3 is made up of 13 amino acids. J gave up 4 bases and V 6 bases, and 5 bases lay outside the gene matches. The CDR3 DNA reads as TGTGCCAGCAGGACTGCAGGGGGAGAGACCCAGTACTTC. Encoded protein: CASRTAGGETQYF.

The chain employs TRBV2 and TRBJ2-1; perhaps TRBD2 as D (6 bases). V was pared by 10 bases and J by 0 bases, with 16 bases between. There are 15 residues in the CDR3. The germline V gene encodes CDR1 SNHLY and CDR2 FYNNEI. CDR3 protein: CATLPGVSSYNEQFF. The CDR3 bases are TGTGCCACCCTCCCGGGGGTCAGCTCCTACAATGAGCAGTTCTTC.

The chain is built from TRBV5-4 and TRBJ2-2; D gene ambiguous. Germline V gene lookup returns CDR1 SGHNT and CDR2 YYREEE (reference sequence). CDR3 length equals 15 residues. The V gene lost 4 bases and the J gene lost 8 bases, with 18 bases spanning the gap. In DNA form, the CDR3 reads TGTGCCAGCAGCCCGGCAAGGGCGGCAGGAGGGGAGCTGTTTTTT. As protein: CASSPARAAGGELFF.

The chain has TRBV6-5 and TRBJ1-1; D unclear. V lost 6 bases and J lost 1, with 9 bases in between. The CDR3 is 13 residues long. Germline V gene lookup returns CDR1 MNHEY and CDR2 SVGAGI. Written as DNA, the CDR3 is TGTGCCAGCAGAAAGACGGGGAACACTGAAGCTTTCTTT. Its protein is CASRKTGNTEAFF.

This chain joins TRBV28 and TRBJ1-2, with 11 bases lining up with TRBD1. V gave up 6 bases and J gave up 1 base; unmatched junction bases: 4. The CDR3 is made up of 15 amino acids. Germline CDR1 reads MDHEN; CDR2 reads SYDVKM. CDR3 loop: CASRGGTGGNYGYTF. The CDR3 coding sequence is TGTGCCAGCAGGGGAGGGACAGGGGGTAACTATGGCTACACCTTC.

This chain joins TRBV5-1 and TRBJ1-2, with 8 bases identical to TRBD1. CDR3 length: 13 residues. Germline trimming cut 4 bases from V and 8 bases from J; bases unmatched to any gene: 7. Per the germline V gene, CDR1 is SGHRS and CDR2 is YFSETQ. The CDR3 spells CASSVDRAYGYTF. As DNA, the CDR3 is TGCGCCAGCAGCGTGGACAGGGCATACGGCTACACCTTC.

This clone was recorded only once. The J gene is TRBJ2-1, the V gene TRBV27; 9 bases align to TRBD2. Germline CDR1 reads MNHEY; CDR2 reads SMNVEV (reference sequence). V shed 6 bases and J 4 bases; nucleotides not matched to a gene: 10. The CDR3 extends over 16 amino acids. The CDR3 DNA follows: TGTGCCAGCAGCTTTCCAACTAGCGGGCCGTACAATGAGCAGTTCTTC. Residues: CASSFPTSGPYNEQFF.

This clone has a single count. The chain carries TRBV18 and TRBJ2-1; D not certain. This CDR3 region has 14 residues. Germline V lookup: CDR1 KGHSH, CDR2 LQKENI. The V and J ends lost 0 bases and 7 bases respectively, with 10 bases between them. The CDR3 DNA sequence: TGTGCCAGCTCACCACCGGTAAGGACGAATGAGCAGTTCTTC. Protein: CASSPPVRTNEQFF.

The CDR3 DNA follows: TGCGCCAGCAGCTTTTCGGCTAGCGTTGGAGGCACAGATACGCAGTATTTT. It is translated as CASSFSASVGGTDTQYF. V gene TRBV5-1 combines with J gene TRBJ2-3, with D tentatively TRBD2 (6 bases). Germline CDR1 SGHRS, CDR2 YFSETQ. The CDR3 extends over 17 amino acids. V was shortened by 2 bases and J by 1 base, with 17 bases between the two germline ends.

V gene TRBV7-3 combines with J gene TRBJ2-3, with D possibly matching TRBD1 (6 bases). Trimming removed 4 bases at V and 0 bases at J, with 14 bases between. Germline V gives CDR1 SGHTA, CDR2 FQGTGA. This CDR3 spans 16 amino acids. The CDR3 spells CASSYGGGGSTDTQYF. The DNA of the CDR3 is TGTGCCAGCAGCTACGGTGGGGGCGGTAGCACAGATACGCAGTATTTT.

The chain is built from TRBV7-6 and TRBJ2-1; D may be TRBD1 or TRBD2 (5 bases each). Between the trimmed V and J ends, which lost 1 base and 9 bases, there was a span of 19 bases. This CDR3 has 16 amino acids. Germline V gives CDR1 SGHVS, CDR2 FNYEAQ. For the CDR3, the DNA is TGTGCCAGCAGCTTAGAGGTCCGGGGCTCTTGGGGTGAGCAGTTCTTC. Protein sequence: CASSLEVRGSWGEQFF.

The rearrangement uses TRBV6-2 or TRBV6-3 and TRBJ2-7; 12 bases fit TRBD2. The V gene's germline CDR1 is MNHEY and CDR2 SVGEGT. V shed 4 bases and J 8 bases; nucleotides not matched to a gene: 12. The CDR3 has 16 amino acids. CDR3 residues: CASSLARGLAGSQQYF. The CDR3 nucleotides read TGTGCCAGCAGTTTGGCGAGGGGACTAGCGGGTTCGCAGCAGTACTTC.

V is TRBV15 and J is TRBJ1-2; D not resolved. The V end was cut by 0 bases, the J end by 3 bases, with 14 bases between. This CDR3 region has 16 residues. Germline assignment: CDR1 LNHNV and CDR2 YYDKDF (reference sequence). CDR3 sequence reads: CATSRDSGLDHYGYTF. CDR3 in DNA: TGTGCCACCAGCAGAGATTCGGGGTTGGACCACTATGGCTACACCTTC.

The chain links TRBV12-3 or TRBV12-4 to TRBJ1-5; D is ambiguous. Trimming shortened V by 2 bases and J by 5 bases, and 7 bases separated the two germline ends. CDR3 length: 13 residues. The CDR3 nucleotides read TGTGCCAGCAGTTTACAGGCCGATCAGCCCCAGCATTTT. It is translated as CASSLQADQPQHF.

The rearrangement uses TRBV6-5 and TRBJ2-2; D unclear. V lost 6 bases and J lost 5, with 16 bases in between. The germline CDR1 and CDR2 sequences are MNHEY and SVGAGI. The CDR3 runs 15 residues. CDR3 coding DNA: TGTGCCAGCAGGACCGCCTGGCAAACGACCGGGGAGCTGTTTTTT. Translating gives CASRTAWQTTGELFF.

The chain is built from TRBV11-2 and TRBJ1-6, with D possibly being TRBD1 (5 bases). V was clipped by 2 bases and J by 6 bases, with 8 bases between them. The germline V gene encodes CDR1 SGHAT and CDR2 FQNNGV. The CDR3 sequence is 14 residues long. Written as DNA, the CDR3 is TGTGCCAGCAGCTTATCAGGGTCTAATTCACCCCTCCACTTT. Protein: CASSLSGSNSPLHF.

The V gene is TRBV7-2, the J gene TRBJ1-2; the D gene is possibly TRBD1 (5 bases). Trimming removed 5 bases from V and 0 bases from J, with 22 bases in between. This CDR3 contains 18 residues. CDR1 is SGHTA and CDR2 is FQGNSA in the germline V gene. CDR3: CASSPRLWGTAPNYGYTF. DNA of the CDR3: TGTGCCAGCAGCCCGAGGTTATGGGGGACGGCGCCTAACTATGGCTACACCTTC.

CDR3 loop: CASSRPGRSNTEAFF. In nucleotides, the CDR3 is TGTGCCAGTAGTAGGCCAGGGAGGTCGAACACTGAAGCTTTCTTT. This chain links TRBV19 with TRBJ1-1; the D gene is possibly TRBD1 (5 bases). Germline CDR1 is LNHDA and CDR2 is SQIVND (reference sequence). The CDR3 contains 15 residues. Trimming cost V 4 bases and J 1 base, with 13 bases left between them.

The chain links TRBV4-1 to TRBJ2-7; D tentatively reads TRBD1 or TRBD2 (5 bases each). This CDR3 region has 16 residues. Germline V CDR1 and CDR2: MGHRA, YSYEKL. Trimming cost V 3 bases and J 3 bases, with 18 bases left between them. The CDR3 DNA is TGCGCCAGCAGCCAGGATCCTATGAGGGGAGTCTACGAGCAGTACTTC. Encoded protein: CASSQDPMRGVYEQYF.

The chain has TRBV6-1 and TRBJ1-6; D gene unclear. Germline CDR1 reads MNHNS; CDR2 reads SASEGT. The V end lost 2 bases, the J end lost 2 bases, and 7 bases lay between the germline ends. The CDR3 consists of 15 residues. The CDR3 region has the DNA TGTGCCAGCAGTGAAAATAACCCCTATAATTCACCCCTCCACTTT. Its protein product is CASSENNPYNSPLHF.

A remark on this clone: Other DNA sequences in this specimen translate into the identical CDR3. The chain recombines TRBV18 with TRBJ2-5; D uncertain. Germline V gene data show CDR1 as KGHSH and CDR2 as LQKENI. V lost 2 bases and J 1 base, leaving 5 bases between the germline ends. The CDR3 is 13 residues long. The CDR3 DNA follows: TGTGCCAGCTCACCAGGCGGCCAAGAGACCCAGTACTTC. Its protein is CASSPGGQETQYF. Filled out from reference TRBV18 and TRBJ2-5, the complete variable domain reads NAGVMQNPRHLVRRRGQEARLRCSPMKGHSHVYWYRQLPEEGLKFMVYLQKENIIDESGMPKERFSAEFPKEGPSILRIQQVVRGDSAAYFCASSPGGQETQYFGPGTRLLVL.

The chain carries TRBV9 and TRBJ1-2; D gene uncertain. In germline, CDR1 is SGDLS, CDR2 YYNGEE. The CDR3 covers 14 residues. Trimming left V 0 bases short and J 7 bases short, with 13 bases between. The CDR3 sequence: CASSVGTDQGGYTF. CDR3 coding DNA: TGTGCCAGCAGCGTAGGTACAGACCAAGGTGGCTACACCTTC.

The chain uses TRBV4-2 and TRBJ2-2; D remains unclear. The CDR3 extends over 14 amino acids. With 4 bases removed from V and 3 bases from J, the gap between germline ends came to 9 bases. The V gene's germline CDR1 is LGHNA and CDR2 YNFKEQ. CDR3 nucleotides: TGTGCCAGCAGCCCCCATAGGGACACCGGGGAGCTGTTTTTT. As protein: CASSPHRDTGELFF.